A selection of T cell receptor beta chains follows, all from one sample in a study of OX40 agonist ivuxolimab in advanced cancers. Libraries were prepared by immunoSEQ multiplex PCR; TCRdb keeps only in-frame clonotypes and omits some of them. The sample has 90,000 or so clones, about 90% seen once. Source: CD4+ or CD8+ T cells sorted from blood, taken in a trial of the OX40 agonist ivuxolimab. These receptors all come from an adult with an advanced solid tumor such as melanoma, head and neck, liver or kidney cancer. CDR3s include the opening cysteine and the closing phenylalanine or tryptophan. D genes are given only for firm matches.

D,V,CDR3
-,TRBV29-1,CSVARTDVYGYTF
TRBD2,TRBV7-9,CASSQDRTSGVRNEQFF
TRBD1,TRBV19,CASSIPGTGGRNEQFF
-,TRBV5-6,CASSFYGTHTGELFF
TRBD1,TRBV7-2,CASTLSEGAGGYTF
TRBD1,TRBV7-9,CASSLAGQPTSEQYF
TRBD2,TRBV5-1,CASSPRTSGRPNEQFF
TRBD1,TRBV28,CASSSNRQGSNYGYTF
TRBD1,TRBV30,CAWSPGGDEQFF
TRBD1,TRBV19,CASSTTGDSDSNTEAFF
-,TRBV2,CASIEGQNTEAFF
-,TRBV5-1,CASSLSGSDTQYF
TRBD1,TRBV29-1,CSVESRDSYNEQFF
-,TRBV25-1,CASSESSPPYEQYF
-,TRBV5-1,CASSPTTSTDTQYF
TRBD1,TRBV6-6,CATTRGDRGPDYGYTF
-,TRBV11-3,CASSLGSGNTEAFF
-,TRBV9,CASSNHGGTGELFF
TRBD1,TRBV6-1,CASSEGDRGPMMEYF
TRBD2,TRBV7-2,CASSRTSGAYNEQFF
-,TRBV30,CAWSVGGGTEAFF
-,TRBV14,CASSHALASTDTQYF
TRBD1,TRBV28,CASLPRQGAEAFF
TRBD2,TRBV11-2,CASSLDPASGGWETQYF
TRBD1,TRBV11-2,CASSSYRGRDTGELFF
TRBD2,TRBV7-7,CASSLGLAGGNEQFF
TRBD1,TRBV2,CASSELGQGDTEAFF
TRBD1,TRBV19,CASSTTGDSFYGYTF
-,TRBV4-3,CASSQEQRTGELFF
-,TRBV29-1,CSATALNTEAFF
TRBD2,TRBV9,CASSTRTSGDTQYF
-,TRBV6-5,CASSRGVSGANVLTF
-,TRBV5-1,CASSWQTGRGFNEQFF
TRBD2,TRBV7-7,CASSFLAGLQETQYF
TRBD2,TRBV11-3,CASSLGGGLSGEQYF
-,TRBV6-1,CASSLSRGPYNEQFF
-,TRBV2,CASNDRINSPLHF
TRBD2,TRBV10-3,CAISSGRSSYEQYF
-,TRBV11-2,CASSLGILSGANVLTF
-,TRBV5-1,CASSSDGAASSPLHF
-,TRBV19,CASRAGVELFF
-,TRBV7-2,CASSLLETQYF